Sequencing of this T cell receptor beta chain was carried out in a study of shared clonotypes between healthy human individuals. Naive CD8 cells, CD45RO-negative and positively selected for CCR7, excluded terminally differentiated effector memory CD45RA+ cells. Using immunoSEQ multiplex PCR, the repertoire was profiled, and TCRdb retains in-frame clones only, with some absent. Of more than 2 million clones listed, over 85% are singletons. Sequencing was carried out using naive CD8+ T cells from PBMCs. The receptor's source is a man between 18 and 35 years old in good health. Some clones in this sample may be carry-over from other donors' samples.

The CDR3 DNA is TGTGCCAGCAGTGAGGGCAGCAATCAGCCCCAGCATTTT. Translation: CASSEGSNQPQHF. The rearrangement joins TRBV2 to TRBJ1-5, with D hard to call. In germline, CDR1 is SNHLY, CDR2 FYNNEI. Trimming removed 3 bases at V and 1 base at J, with 4 bases between. The CDR3 extends over 13 amino acids.